This is a list of T cell receptor beta chains from one sample in a study of cytomegalovirus exposure and HLA in healthy donors. TCRdb keeps only in-frame clones here, not all; method: immunoSEQ multiplex PCR. The data show 200,000 to 250,000 clones, about 74% seen once. Sequenced input: PBMCs. The receptor source for this set is a woman aged 25 to 39 in good health and CMV-seronegative. CDR3s leave out the opening cysteine and the closing phenylalanine or tryptophan.

v_gene	j_gene	CDR3aa
TRBV29-1	TRBJ1-2	SVAPEDRDNYGYT
TRBV2	TRBJ2-5	ASSDLAGSYNQETQY
TRBV2	TRBJ2-3	ASSGQTVTDTQY
TRBV11-2	TRBJ1-1	ASSLGTGAAF
TRBV5-1	TRBJ2-3	ASNSGTSTDTQY
TRBV7-9	TRBJ1-4	SSSLGGAEKLF
TRBV4-1	TRBJ2-5	ASSPGRTSGWETQY
TRBV27	TRBJ2-5	ASTATIDWKETQY
TRBV11-3	TRBJ1-1	ASSPGQGGGGTEAF
TRBV19	TRBJ1-1	ASSPNTEAF
TRBV30	TRBJ1-5	AWADREDQPQH
TRBV7-9	TRBJ2-1	SSSLTNFPSDEEQF
TRBV5-4	TRBJ2-1	ASSVLLAGREQF
TRBV29-1	TRBJ2-7	SAGGQESYEQY
TRBV5-1	TRBJ2-7	ASSLTSGVYEQY
TRBV10-3	TRBJ2-5	AISEGQGQETQY
TRBV14	TRBJ2-7	ASSPSGGGNEQY
TRBV4-2	TRBJ2-1	ASSQDVGSGSLYSYNEQF
TRBV9	TRBJ1-1	ASSPLRLNTEAF
TRBV10-3	TRBJ1-2	AIHQGLANYGYT
TRBV9	TRBJ2-7	ASSSGSGGYEQY
TRBV7-8	TRBJ1-1	VSSAPPGGFRNTEAF
TRBV11-1	TRBJ1-1	ASSHRGFSNTEAF
TRBV7-9	TRBJ1-6	ASSRTGVNSPLH
TRBV4-2	TRBJ2-2	ASSQEGGSTGELF
TRBV7-2	TRBJ1-1	ASSRTANTEAF
TRBV27	TRBJ2-6	ASSLQGRTGANVLT
TRBV7-9	TRBJ2-5	ASRRAGQGNQETQY
TRBV7-3	TRBJ1-1	ASSATGGNTEAF
TRBV28	TRBJ2-7	ASSPVVEEQY
TRBV15	TRBJ1-3	ATSLPGRDSGNTIY
TRBV4-1	TRBJ1-2	ASSQVDREAFGYT
TRBV13	TRBJ2-7	ASSPTSRAYEQY
TRBV27	TRBJ1-1	ASSLSGTGGTTEAF
TRBV4-2	TRBJ2-7	ASSQGTSGAYEQY
TRBV6-1	TRBJ1-1	ASSEDRGTEAF